These 18 T cell receptor beta chains were all obtained from the same sample, sequenced in a study of follicular helper T cells after annual influenza vaccination. Time point given: 2014-2015 season, 7 days after vaccination. TCRdb's table, derived via immunoSEQ multiplex PCR, lists solely in-frame clones and lacks some. The sample comprises some 10,000 clones, around 82% of which are singletons, and around 0.35% rests with the top ten. The starting material was CXCR5- memory CD4+ T cells sorted from blood, obtained 7 days after influenza vaccination. These receptor sequences come from an adult who received the influenza vaccine.

The gene calls are TRBV6-1 and TRBJ1-6, with TRBD1 identical over 8 bases. From germline, CDR1 is MNHNS and CDR2 SASEGT. There are 14 residues in the CDR3. V lost 7 bases and J lost 10; bases outside the gene matches: 9. CDR3 residues: CASTRGQGGSPLHF. CDR3 in DNA: TGTGCCAGCACCCGCGGACAGGGCGGCTCACCCCTCCACTTT.

J is TRBJ2-2 and V is TRBV10-3, with 9 bases aligning to TRBD2. The length of the CDR3 is 17 residues. The V gene end was trimmed by 1 base and the J gene end by 0 bases; junction bases not matched to a gene: 3. CDR1 ENHRY and CDR2 SYGVKD come from the germline V gene. The CDR3 bases are TGTGCCATCAGTGAGTTCGGACTAGCGACGAACACCGGGGAGCTGTTTTTT. As protein: CAISEFGLATNTGELFF.

This clone came up a few times. The V gene is TRBV7-2, the J gene TRBJ2-7; 8 bases line up with TRBD1. This CDR3 is built from 13 residues. Germline V lookup: CDR1 SGHTA, CDR2 FQGNSA. Trimming cost V 5 bases and J 1 base; bases outside gene matches: 1. CDR3 in amino acids: CASSRTGSYEQYF. In DNA, the CDR3 is TGTGCCAGCAGCCGGACAGGGTCCTACGAGCAGTACTTC.

The chain is built from TRBV11-3 and TRBJ1-6, with TRBD1 matching over 7 bases. The V gene end was trimmed by 4 bases and the J gene end by 7 bases; junction bases not matched to a gene: 7. CDR3 length: 15 amino acids. Per the germline V gene, CDR1 is SGHNT and CDR2 is YENEEA. The DNA for the CDR3 is TGTGCCAGCAGCTCCGCCGGGACAGAGAATTCACCCCTCCACTTT. This encodes CASSSAGTENSPLHF.

V usage is TRBV7-8 and J usage is TRBJ2-7; 8 bases fit TRBD1. CDR3 length: 13 amino acids. Losses at the gene ends were 5 bases for V and 6 bases for J; bases not matched to a gene: 6. Per germline, CDR1 SGHVS and CDR2 FQNEAQ. The CDR3 DNA reads TGTGCCAGCAGCCTAGGACAGGGAGGCGAGCAGTACTTC. It translates to CASSLGQGGEQYF.

The rearrangement joins TRBV18 to TRBJ1-1; D gene uncertain. Germline-derived CDR1 and CDR2 are KGHSH and LQKENI. The CDR3 runs to 15 residues. Between the trimmed V and J ends, which lost 0 bases and 1 base, there was a span of 9 bases. In DNA, the CDR3 is TGTGCCAGCTCACCACCGGGAATAGGGAACACTGAAGCTTTCTTT. Its protein is CASSPPGIGNTEAFF.

The chain is built from TRBV11-3 and TRBJ2-3; 9 bases agree with TRBD1. V trimming: 5 bases; J trimming: 1 base; junction bases outside the gene matches: 4. The germline gives CDR1 SGHNT, CDR2 YENEEA. The CDR3 totals 15 residues. The CDR3 here is CASSRRQGGTDTQYF. CDR3 nucleotides: TGTGCCAGCAGCCGACGACAGGGGGGCACAGATACGCAGTATTTT.

This chain connects TRBV5-8 to TRBJ2-2, with D possibly matching TRBD1 (6 bases). The CDR3 is made up of 16 amino acids. From germline, CDR1 is SGHTS and CDR2 YDEGEE. Trimming cost V 0 bases and J 4 bases, with 13 bases left between them. The CDR3 here is CASSLGGHVSTGELFF. The CDR3 DNA is TGTGCCAGCAGCTTGGGGGGACACGTTAGCACCGGGGAGCTGTTTTTT.

This chain links TRBV7-2 with TRBJ1-5; TRBD1 matches at 8 bases. The CDR3 runs to 15 residues. Germline V gives CDR1 SGHTA, CDR2 FQGNSA. The trim removed 6 bases at V and 2 bases at J, leaving 6 bases unmatched. The CDR3: CASRLTGGGNQPQHF. As DNA, the CDR3 is TGTGCCAGCAGGTTAACAGGGGGAGGCAATCAGCCCCAGCATTTT.

The chain employs TRBV29-1 and TRBJ2-4, with 14 bases matching TRBD2. The germline V gene encodes CDR1 SQVTM and CDR2 ANQGSEA. This CDR3 is 15 amino acids long. Trimming took 4 bases from V and 6 from J; bases not matched to a gene: 5. The CDR3 reads CSVATSGGARNIQYF. The CDR3 bases are TGCAGCGTTGCGACTAGCGGGGGGGCGAGAAACATTCAGTACTTC.

The chain is built from TRBV7-9 and TRBJ1-1; a possible D gene is TRBD1 (6 bases). Germline CDR1 SEHNR, CDR2 FQNEAQ (reference sequence). The CDR3 is 15 residues long. Trimming shortened V by 2 bases and J by 4 bases, and 14 bases separated the two germline ends. The CDR3 loop is CASSLKRGIVTEAFF. CDR3 coding DNA: TGTGCCAGCAGCTTAAAAAGGGGGATTGTCACTGAAGCTTTCTTT.

The chain carries TRBV4-2 and TRBJ1-2; TRBD1 is a possible D gene (5 bases). The CDR3 spans 14 residues. Germline V CDR1 and CDR2: LGHNA, YNFKEQ. V dropped 4 bases and J dropped 5 bases, with 14 bases sitting between them. The CDR3 DNA is TGTGCCAGCAGCCCCAAGGCGGGGGGGTATGGCTACACCTTC. Its protein product is CASSPKAGGYGYTF.

The chain couples TRBV7-2 to TRBJ2-5, with a weak D call TRBD1 (5 bases). The CDR3 is 13 amino acids. Per the germline V gene, CDR1 is SGHTA and CDR2 is FQGNSA. The V and J ends lost 5 bases and 2 bases respectively, with 9 bases between them. The CDR3 nucleotides are TGTGCCAGCAGCCGCGACAGACAAGAGACCCAGTACTTC. This gives the protein CASSRDRQETQYF.

V is TRBV9 and J is TRBJ2-1; D not certain. V gave up 3 bases and J gave up 7 bases, with 8 bases separating them. Per the germline V gene, CDR1 is SGDLS and CDR2 is YYNGEE. CDR3 length equals 12 residues. The CDR3 here is CASSALSNEQFF. DNA for the CDR3: TGTGCCAGCAGCGCTCTCTCTAATGAGCAGTTCTTC.

This chain joins TRBV18 and TRBJ2-7; 9 bases line up with TRBD2. Germline loops: CDR1 KGHSH, CDR2 LQKENI. CDR3 size: 17 residues. Trimming removed 0 bases from V and 2 bases from J; junction bases left unmatched: 8. CDR3 nucleotide sequence: TGTGCCAGCTCACCACCCGGTATCGGACTAGCGACCTACGAGCAGTACTTC. Its translation: CASSPPGIGLATYEQYF.

This clone appeared once. The chain is built from TRBV5-1 and TRBJ2-1, with 9 nucleotides matching TRBD2. The V and J ends lost 2 bases and 1 base, in that order; junction bases with no gene match: 1. The CDR3 covers 15 residues. Germline CDR1 and CDR2: SGHRS and YFSETQ. The CDR3 here is CASSFSGGSYNEQFF. The CDR3 nucleotides are TGCGCCAGCAGCTTTAGCGGGGGTTCCTACAATGAGCAGTTCTTC. The full variable domain, completed using reference TRBV5-1 and TRBJ2-1, is KAGVTQTPRYLIKTRGQQVTLSCSPISGHRSVSWYQQTPGQGLQFLFEYFSETQRNKGNFPGRFSGRQFSNSRSEMNVSTLELGDSALYLCASSFSGGSYNEQFFGPGTRLTVL.

Only one count was recorded for this clone. The V call is TRBV4-2, the J call TRBJ2-7; possibly TRBD2 for D (7 bases). This CDR3 spans 15 amino acids. Germline CDR1 and CDR2: LGHNA and YNFKEQ. The V and J ends lost 1 base and 4 bases respectively, with 14 bases between them. The CDR3 loop is CASSQVEKGGYEQYF. For the CDR3, the DNA is TGTGCCAGCAGCCAAGTCGAAAAGGGGGGGTACGAGCAGTACTTC.

The chain has TRBV7-2 and TRBJ2-5, with D perhaps TRBD2 (5 bases). The ends were cut back, 5 bases at V and 5 bases at J, with 12 bases in the middle. Germline CDR1 SGHTA, CDR2 FQGNSA. This CDR3 has 13 amino acids. CDR3 sequence: CASSPWRAETQYF. The CDR3 nucleotides are TGTGCCAGCAGCCCCTGGCGGGCGGAGACCCAGTACTTC.